In its sample, the clone carrying this TCR beta chain is medium-sized (0.01 to 0.1%). The antigen remains undetermined. Germline CDR1 and CDR2: MNHEY and SVGAGI. The germline V and J ends were trimmed by 2 bases and 1 base, with 17 bases remaining between them. CDR3 size: 17 residues. The data derive from a study of T cell repertoires in aging, cancer and after chemotherapy. The study, taken as a whole, reports: Rebound thymic output was suggested by rising median generation probability during chemotherapy in each cancer cohort. Age-matched healthy donors had significantly more diverse, less clonal blood TCR repertoires than untreated cancer patients. Loss of evenness, beyond lost richness, contributed to age-related TCR diversity decline in cancer patients. These repertoire data do not allow conclusions about immunological memory after chemotherapy.

Multiplex touch-down PCR with TRB-A/B primers amplified rearranged V-D-J TRB sequences. TCRdb recomputed calls from the multiplex PCR reads with MiXCR, one row per CDR3 protein. The sample contains more than 8,000 distinct CDR3 sequences, around a quarter of which appear only once. Peripheral blood genomic DNA, not sorted cells or RNA, was the template. The receptor was derived from a human donor with a blood cancer. This sequence joins TRBV6-5 and TRBJ2-5, with a tentative D call TRBD1 (5 bases). Source material: blood. DNA for the CDR3: TGTGCCAGCAGTTACGACCGCAGGGTAGGCAGCCAAGAGACCCAGTACTTC. Its translation is CASSYDRRVGSQETQYF.